This T cell receptor beta chain emerged from a study of blood T cell repertoires in COVID-19. Overall study context: T cells, B-cell-depleted T cells, or PBMCs provided the cDNA or gDNA that served as material.

Assay: immunoSEQ multiplex PCR; the TCRdb copy retains only in-frame clones and omits some. The data hold 150,000 to 200,000 clones, with approximately 85% observed a single time. Recovered participants had two consecutive negative NP/OP PCR tests, healthcare professional clearance, or symptom resolution. The CDR3 has 15 amino acids. The junction had 8 bases not matched to a gene; V was cut back by 0 bases and J by 6 bases. CDR1 is SEHNR, CDR2 FQNEAQ, per germline (reference sequence). The V call is TRBV7-9, the J call TRBJ2-7; TRBD1 aligns across 7 bases. The sequencing input was PBMCs or T cells enriched from blood (not recorded which). The receptor was isolated from a young woman who had recovered from COVID-19. The CDR3 coding sequence is TGTGCCAGCAGCTTAGCCGACAGGGTTGGAACCGAGCAGTACTTC. This encodes CASSLADRVGTEQYF. The full variable domain, with the rest looked up from reference TRBV7-9 and TRBJ2-7, is DTGVSQNPRHKITKRGQNVTFRCDPISEHNRLYWYRQTLGQGPEFLTYFQNEAQLEKSRLLSDRFSAERPKGSFSTLEIQRTEQGDSAMYLCASSLADRVGTEQYFGPGTRLTVT.